This TCR beta chain was captured by sequencing in a study of shared clonotypes between healthy human individuals. About this clone: This same CDR3 is encoded by further DNA sequences in the sample.

CD45RO-negative CD8 cells positively selected for CCR7 made up the naive population, which excluded terminally differentiated effector memory CD45RA+ cells. Deletions cut 0 bases from V and 4 bases from J, with 9 bases between. This CDR3 contains 14 residues. Per germline, CDR1 MNHEY and CDR2 SVGAGI. At deep level, the assay was performed. Only in-frame clones appear in the TCRdb table, and some are missing; sequencing was by immunoSEQ multiplex PCR. In the table there are around 2,000,000 clones, over 85% of which are singletons. The sample taken for sequencing was naive CD8+ T cells sorted from blood. The V and J genes are TRBV6-5 and TRBJ1-1; no firm D call. The clonotype comes from a man aged 18-30 years in good health. The CDR3 DNA sequence: TGTGCCAGCAGTTACTCGGAGGGCCCCACTGAAGCTTTCTTT. Encoded protein: CASSYSEGPTEAFF.